Presented here are 5 T cell receptor beta chains from one specimen sequenced in a study of shared clonotypes between healthy human individuals. The repertoire was sequenced with immunoSEQ multiplex PCR; TCRdb's copy has only in-frame clones and lacks some. The sample lists 2 million to 2.5 million clones; over 85% were seen once. Naive CD8 cells comprised CD45RO-negative, CCR7-positively selected cells, excluding terminally differentiated effector memory CD45RA+ cells. Sample: naive CD8+ T cells sorted from blood. These receptors originate from a man aged 18 to 35 in good health.

The chain combines TRBV10-3 with TRBJ2-1; possibly TRBD1 for D (6 bases). The CDR3 consists of 16 residues. V was trimmed by 5 bases and J by 3 bases, leaving 17 bases between them. The germline V gene has CDR1 ENHRY and CDR2 SYGVKD. The CDR3 here is CAISSHDRKIYNEQFF. CDR3 sequence (DNA): TGTGCCATCAGTTCCCATGACAGGAAGATCTACAATGAGCAGTTCTTC.

The chain joins TRBV2 to TRBJ2-2, with 7 positions matching TRBD2. The germline gives CDR1 SNHLY, CDR2 FYNNEI. With V trimmed by 2 bases and J by 5 bases, 5 bases remained unmatched. This CDR3 has 15 residues. CDR3 sequence: CASSEYEAGTGELFF. The DNA for the CDR3 is TGTGCCAGCAGTGAATATGAAGCGGGGACCGGGGAGCTGTTTTTT.

This chain links TRBV4-1 with TRBJ2-7, with TRBD1 as a possible D gene (5 bases). Trimming took off 1 base at V and 1 base at J, with 11 bases between the two ends. Germline V CDR1 and CDR2: MGHRA, YSYEKL. This CDR3 is 15 amino acids long. The CDR3 coding sequence is TGCGCCAGCAGCCAAGCTCCAGGGATATCCTACGAGCAGTACTTC. Protein sequence: CASSQAPGISYEQYF.

V and J are TRBV25-1 and TRBJ2-5; D is undetermined. This CDR3 has 14 residues. Germline CDR1 reads MGHDK; CDR2 reads SYGVNS. V gave up 2 bases and J gave up 5 bases, with 12 bases separating them. CDR3 bases: TGTGCCAGCAGTGAAGTTTTGGCTAGTGAGACCCAGTACTTC. It translates to CASSEVLASETQYF.

The V and J genes are TRBV28 and TRBJ1-2, with D unresolved. CDR1 and CDR2 (germline): MDHEN, SYDVKM. Between the trimmed V and J ends, which lost 3 bases and 1 base, there was a span of 12 bases. The CDR3 is made up of 15 amino acids. The CDR3 region has the DNA TGTGCCAGCAGTTTGGAAGGCAGAAATAACTATGGCTACACCTTC. This translates into CASSLEGRNNYGYTF.